These 13 T cell receptor beta chains were all obtained from the same sample, sequenced in a study of molecular identifiers for immune sequencing clone quantification. TCRdb re-derived calls from the PCR reads in MiXCR, one entry per CDR3 protein. The sample consists of around 470,000 distinct CDR3 sequences, under 30% of them appearing once. The sample consisted of naive CD8+ T cells from blood, with Jurkat cell RNA spiked in. Subset given: FACS-sorted CD8+CD4-CCR7+CD45RA+ naive T cells. Receptors were obtained from a human donor in good health. Some libraries in this study had Jurkat cell RNA spiked in.

To note about this clonotype: Sequence at one end of the junction differs from germline and may be a read error. V usage is TRBV5-3 and J usage is TRBJ1-1, with D unclear. TRBV5-3 is an open reading frame whose function is uncertain. This CDR3 contains 14 residues. The CDR3 nucleotides are TGTGCCAGCAGCTTGGATCTAGGTTCCACTGAAGCTTTCTTT. As protein: CASSLDLGSTEAFF.

The sample holds many counts of this clonotype. The DNA of the CDR3 is TGTGCCAGCAGTTCGACAGGGGGGACCTACGAGCAGTACTTC. As protein: CASSSTGGTYEQYF. This rearrangement joins TRBV6-5 to TRBJ2-7; 9 bases are a match to TRBD1. V trimming: 4 bases; J trimming: 2 bases; junction bases outside the gene matches: 3. CDR3 size: 14 residues. Germline V lookup: CDR1 MNHEY, CDR2 SVGAGI.

This clonotype was found many times. The V gene is TRBV20-1, the J gene TRBJ1-5; D not certain. The CDR3 has 10 amino acids. The V gene's germline CDR1 is DFQATT and CDR2 SNEGSKA (reference sequence). V was trimmed by 3 bases and J by 5 bases, leaving 2 bases between them. CDR3 sequence (DNA): TGCAGTGCTAGTGATCAGCCCCAGCATTTT. Residues: CSASDQPQHF.

The V call is TRBV20-1, the J call TRBJ2-7; D uncertain. Germline V gene data show CDR1 as DFQATT and CDR2 as SNEGSKA (reference sequence). Trimming left V 3 bases short and J 2 bases short, with 8 bases between. The CDR3 is made up of 12 amino acids. The CDR3 reads CSARPLTYEQYF. CDR3 nucleotides: TGCAGTGCTAGGCCCCTCACCTACGAGCAGTACTTC.

This clonotype appeared a few times. A read error may produce the germline difference seen at one junction end. This chain joins TRBV15 and TRBJ1-1, with 8 bases that match TRBD1. Germline V gives CDR1 LNHNV, CDR2 YYDKDF (reference sequence). CDR3 length: 14 residues. The CDR3: CATSGDTGGFEAFF. CDR3 bases: TGTGCCACCAGCGGAGATACAGGGGGATTTGAAGCTTTCTTT.

This chain uses TRBV7-9 with TRBJ1-3, with D perhaps TRBD1 (5 bases). Deletions cut 5 bases from V and 0 bases from J, with 14 bases between. The CDR3 runs 16 residues. The germline V gene encodes CDR1 SEHNR and CDR2 FQNEAQ (reference sequence). The CDR3 DNA is TGTGCCAGCAGCGACGGGACGTGGGGCTCTGGAAACACCATATATTTT. Residues: CASSDGTWGSGNTIYF.

The table lists this clonotype with a few counts. This rearrangement joins TRBV28 to TRBJ2-7; 8 nucleotides agree with TRBD2. There are 15 residues in the CDR3. From germline, CDR1 is MDHEN and CDR2 SYDVKM. Trimming took 5 bases from V and 8 from J; bases not matched to a gene: 14. DNA for the CDR3: TGTGCCAGCAGTCCCGATAGCGGGATGCGAGTCCAGCAGTACTTC. Translation gives CASSPDSGMRVQQYF.

Turning to this clonotype: Sequence at one end of the junction differs from germline and may be a read error. This chain connects TRBV6-1 to TRBJ1-2; D is ambiguous. In germline, CDR1 is MNHNS, CDR2 SASEGT. CDR3 size: 11 residues. The CDR3 loop is CAGSEGAANTF. In DNA form, the CDR3 reads TGTGCCGGCAGTGAGGGAGCGGCTAACACCTTC.

The chain links TRBV6-1 to TRBJ2-7; D may be TRBD1 or TRBD2 (5 bases each). With 1 base removed from V and 2 bases from J, the gap between germline ends came to 15 bases. CDR1 and CDR2 from the germline V gene are MNHNS and SASEGT. The CDR3 contains 16 residues. DNA for the CDR3: TGTGCCAGCAGTGAAGTAGGTCTCGGGGCTACCTACGAGCAGTACTTC. Translated, it gives CASSEVGLGATYEQYF.

This clonotype was counted many times. The CDR3 region has the DNA TGTGCCAGCAGCTTAGTTGTGTCAGGGGATACGGAGACCCAGTACTTC. This sequence encodes CASSLVVSGDTETQYF. The chain uses TRBV7-6 and TRBJ2-5, with D maybe TRBD1 (6 bases). The CDR3 extends over 16 amino acids. CDR1 SGHVS and CDR2 FNYEAQ come from the germline V gene. Deletions cut 1 base from V and 5 bases from J, with 17 bases between.

The table lists this clonotype with a few counts. The chain recombines TRBV9 with TRBJ2-2; 15 bases fit TRBD2. V was pared by 3 bases and J by 4 bases, with 7 bases of the junction left unmatched. The CDR3 totals 18 residues. CDR1 is SGDLS, CDR2 YYNGEE, per germline. CDR3 DNA sequence: TGTGCCAGCAGCGATGGACTAGCGGGAGGGCCTATCACCGGGGAGCTGTTTTTT. This codes for CASSDGLAGGPITGELFF.

This clonotype was observed a handful of times. V is TRBV15 and J is TRBJ2-7; possibly TRBD1 for D (6 bases). Germline lookup yields CDR1 LNHNV and CDR2 YYDKDF (reference sequence). The germline V and J ends were trimmed by 0 bases and 5 bases, with 11 bases remaining between them. The CDR3 consists of 14 residues. In nucleotides, the CDR3 is TGTGCCACCAGCAGAGATAAGGGGGAGCACGAGCAGTACTTC. As protein: CATSRDKGEHEQYF.

This clonotype has at least ten counts. The chain joins TRBV7-2 to TRBJ2-5, with 8 bases identical to TRBD1. The germline V gene has CDR1 SGHTA and CDR2 FQGNSA. V lost 3 bases, J lost 3 bases, and 6 bases stayed unmatched. This CDR3 is built from 15 residues. CDR3 amino acids: CASSLDRVSEETQYF. CDR3 in DNA: TGTGCCAGCAGCTTGGACAGGGTTTCGGAAGAGACCCAGTACTTC.